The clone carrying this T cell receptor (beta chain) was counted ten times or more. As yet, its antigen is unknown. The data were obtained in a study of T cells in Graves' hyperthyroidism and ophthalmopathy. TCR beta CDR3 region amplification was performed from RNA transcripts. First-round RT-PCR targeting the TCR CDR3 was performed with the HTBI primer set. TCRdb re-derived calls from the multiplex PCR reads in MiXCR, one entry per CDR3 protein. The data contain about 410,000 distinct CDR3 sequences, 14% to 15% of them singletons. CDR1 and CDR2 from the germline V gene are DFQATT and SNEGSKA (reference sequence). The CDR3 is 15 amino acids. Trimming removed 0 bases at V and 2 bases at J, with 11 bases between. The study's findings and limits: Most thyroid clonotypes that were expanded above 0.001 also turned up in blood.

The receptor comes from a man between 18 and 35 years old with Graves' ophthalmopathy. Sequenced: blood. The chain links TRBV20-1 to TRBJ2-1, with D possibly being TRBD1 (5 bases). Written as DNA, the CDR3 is TGCAGTGCTAGAGATTCTGACAGAGCCTACAATGAGCAGTTCTTC. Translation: CSARDSDRAYNEQFF.